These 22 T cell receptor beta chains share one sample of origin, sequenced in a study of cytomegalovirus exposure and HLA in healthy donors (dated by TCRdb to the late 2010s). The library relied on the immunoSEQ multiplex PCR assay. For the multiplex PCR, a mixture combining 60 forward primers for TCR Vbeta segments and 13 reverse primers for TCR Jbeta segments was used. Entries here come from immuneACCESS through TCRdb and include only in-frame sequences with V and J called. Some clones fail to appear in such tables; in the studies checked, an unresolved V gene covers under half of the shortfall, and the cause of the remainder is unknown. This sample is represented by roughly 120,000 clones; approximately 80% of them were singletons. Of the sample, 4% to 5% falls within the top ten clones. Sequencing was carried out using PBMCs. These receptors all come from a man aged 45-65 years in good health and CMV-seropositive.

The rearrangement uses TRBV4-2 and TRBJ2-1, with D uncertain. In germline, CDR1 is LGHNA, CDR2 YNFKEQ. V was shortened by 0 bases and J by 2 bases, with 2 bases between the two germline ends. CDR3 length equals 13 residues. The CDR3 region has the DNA TGTGCCAGCAGCCAAGACGCCTACAATGAGCAGTTCTTC. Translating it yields CASSQDAYNEQFF.

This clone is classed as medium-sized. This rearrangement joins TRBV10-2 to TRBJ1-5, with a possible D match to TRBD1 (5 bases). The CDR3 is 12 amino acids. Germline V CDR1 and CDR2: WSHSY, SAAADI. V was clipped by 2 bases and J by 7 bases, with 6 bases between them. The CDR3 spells CASSERQQPQHF. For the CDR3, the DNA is TGCGCCAGCAGTGAGAGACAGCAGCCCCAGCATTTT.

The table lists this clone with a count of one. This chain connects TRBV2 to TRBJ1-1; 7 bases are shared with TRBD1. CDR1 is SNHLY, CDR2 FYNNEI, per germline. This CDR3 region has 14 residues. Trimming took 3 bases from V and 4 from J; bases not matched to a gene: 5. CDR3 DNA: TGTGCCAGCAGTGATCGACAGGGTATCACTGAAGCTTTCTTT. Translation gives CASSDRQGITEAFF.

CDR3 residues: CAWSVVWRDEQYF. The CDR3 region has the DNA TGTGCCTGGAGTGTTGTCTGGCGGGACGAGCAGTACTTC. This sequence joins TRBV30 and TRBJ2-7; TRBD2 might be the D (5 bases). The CDR3 has 13 residues. Trimming took off 0 bases at V and 5 bases at J, with 11 bases between the two ends. CDR1 is GTSNPN, CDR2 SVGIG, per germline (reference sequence).

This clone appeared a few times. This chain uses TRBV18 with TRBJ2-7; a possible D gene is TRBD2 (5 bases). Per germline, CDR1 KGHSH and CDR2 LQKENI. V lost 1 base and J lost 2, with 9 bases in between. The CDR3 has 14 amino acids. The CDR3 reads CASSPLTSTYEQYF. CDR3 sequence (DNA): TGTGCCAGCTCACCACTAACTAGTACCTACGAGCAGTACTTC.

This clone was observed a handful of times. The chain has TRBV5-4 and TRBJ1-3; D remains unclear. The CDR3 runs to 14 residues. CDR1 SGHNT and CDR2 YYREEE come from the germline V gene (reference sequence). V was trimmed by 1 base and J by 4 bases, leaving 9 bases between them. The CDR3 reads CASSLRGAGNTIYF. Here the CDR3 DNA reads TGTGCCAGCAGCTTGCGGGGTGCCGGAAACACCATATATTTT.

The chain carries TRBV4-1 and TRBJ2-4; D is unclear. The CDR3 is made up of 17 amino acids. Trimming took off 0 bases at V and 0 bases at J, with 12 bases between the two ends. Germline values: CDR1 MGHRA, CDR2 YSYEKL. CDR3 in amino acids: CASSQEPAGGAKNIQYF. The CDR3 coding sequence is TGCGCCAGCAGCCAAGAACCCGCCGGCGGAGCCAAAAACATTCAGTACTTC.

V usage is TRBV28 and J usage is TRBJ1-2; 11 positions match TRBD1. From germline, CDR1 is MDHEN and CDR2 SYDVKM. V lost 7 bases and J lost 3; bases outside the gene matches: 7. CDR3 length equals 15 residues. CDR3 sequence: CASTGQGARYYGYTF. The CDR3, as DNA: TGTGCCAGCACCGGACAGGGGGCACGGTACTATGGCTACACCTTC.

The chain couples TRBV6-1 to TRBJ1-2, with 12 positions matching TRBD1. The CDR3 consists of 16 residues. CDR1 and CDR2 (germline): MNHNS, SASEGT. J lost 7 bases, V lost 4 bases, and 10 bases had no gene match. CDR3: CASSGAGTGGVSGYTF. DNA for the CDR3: TGTGCCAGCAGTGGGGCCGGGACAGGGGGCGTCTCTGGCTACACCTTC.

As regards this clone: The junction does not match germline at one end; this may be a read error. CDR3 residues: CANSWGENTEAFF. CDR3 DNA sequence: TGTGCCAACAGCTGGGGGGAGAACACTGAAGCTTTCTTT. The chain has TRBV14 and TRBJ1-1; possibly TRBD1 for D (5 bases). This CDR3 spans 13 amino acids. In germline, CDR1 is SGHDN, CDR2 FVKESK.

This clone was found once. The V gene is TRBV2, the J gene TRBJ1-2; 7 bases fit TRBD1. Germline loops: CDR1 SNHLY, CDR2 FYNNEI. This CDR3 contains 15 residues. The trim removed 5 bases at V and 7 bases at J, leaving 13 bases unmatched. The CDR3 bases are TGTGCCAGCAGTAAGGAGACTGGGACAGCTGTTGGCTACACCTTC. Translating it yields CASSKETGTAVGYTF.

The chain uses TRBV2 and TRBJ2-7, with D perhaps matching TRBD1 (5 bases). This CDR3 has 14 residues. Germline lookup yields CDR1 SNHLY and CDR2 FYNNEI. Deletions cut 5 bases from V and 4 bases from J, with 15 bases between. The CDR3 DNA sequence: TGTGCCAGCAGTCGTCAGGGCCCCCAATACGAGCAGTACTTC. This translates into CASSRQGPQYEQYF.

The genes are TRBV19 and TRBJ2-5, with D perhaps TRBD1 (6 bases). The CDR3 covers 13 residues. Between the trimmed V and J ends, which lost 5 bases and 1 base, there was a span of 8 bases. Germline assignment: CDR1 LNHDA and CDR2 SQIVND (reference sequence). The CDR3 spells CASSPQGQETQYF. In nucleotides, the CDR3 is TGTGCCAGTAGTCCACAGGGCCAAGAGACCCAGTACTTC.

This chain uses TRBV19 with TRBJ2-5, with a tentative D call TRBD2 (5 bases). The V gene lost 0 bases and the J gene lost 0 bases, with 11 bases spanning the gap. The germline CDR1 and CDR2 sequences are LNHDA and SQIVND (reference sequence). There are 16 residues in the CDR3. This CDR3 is CASSIDRYGNQETQYF. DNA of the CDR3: TGTGCCAGTAGTATAGATCGGTACGGGAACCAAGAGACCCAGTACTTC.

CDR3 nucleotide sequence: TGTGCCAGCAGTGAACGTCGGGGACTAGTTCCCTACGAGCAGTACTTC. Translating gives CASSERRGLVPYEQYF. The gene calls are TRBV6-1 and TRBJ2-5; TRBD2 matches at 8 bases. The DNA end is more similar to TRBJ2-7, so the J call may be wrong. This CDR3 has 16 amino acids. In germline, CDR1 is MNHNS, CDR2 SASEGT.

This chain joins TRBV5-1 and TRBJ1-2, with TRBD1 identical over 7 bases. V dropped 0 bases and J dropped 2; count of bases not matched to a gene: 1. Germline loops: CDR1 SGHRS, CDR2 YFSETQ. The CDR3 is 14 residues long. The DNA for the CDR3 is TGCGCCAGCAGCTTGGACAGGGGAAACTATGGCTACACCTTC. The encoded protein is CASSLDRGNYGYTF.

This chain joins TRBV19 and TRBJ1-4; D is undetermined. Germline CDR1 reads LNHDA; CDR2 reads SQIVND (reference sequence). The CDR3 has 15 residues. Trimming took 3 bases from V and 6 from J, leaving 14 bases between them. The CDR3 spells CASSIPSIQYEKLFF. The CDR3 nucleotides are TGTGCCAGTAGTATCCCCTCGATTCAGTATGAAAAACTGTTTTTT.

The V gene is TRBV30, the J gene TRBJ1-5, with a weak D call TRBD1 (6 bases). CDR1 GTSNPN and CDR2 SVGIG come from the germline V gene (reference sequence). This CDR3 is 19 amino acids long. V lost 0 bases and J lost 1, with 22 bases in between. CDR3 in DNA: TGTGCCTGGAGTGTACGGGGCAGGGGCGGTGGGCTAAGCAATCAGCCCCAGCATTTT. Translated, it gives CAWSVRGRGGGLSNQPQHF.

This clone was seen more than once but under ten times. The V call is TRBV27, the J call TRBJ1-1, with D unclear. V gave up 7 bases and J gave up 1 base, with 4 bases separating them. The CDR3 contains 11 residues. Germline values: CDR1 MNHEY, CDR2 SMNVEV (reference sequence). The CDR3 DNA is TGTGCCAGCATCGGGAACACTGAAGCTTTCTTT. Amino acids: CASIGNTEAFF.

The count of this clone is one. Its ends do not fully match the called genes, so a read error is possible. The CDR3 DNA reads TGTGCTAGCAGCTTATCCTACAGCGGGGGTGAGCAGTTCTTC. As protein: CASSLSYSGGEQFF. This chain connects TRBV7-7 to TRBJ2-1; 8 bases agree with TRBD2. The CDR3 consists of 14 residues. Germline V gene sequence: CDR1 SSHAT, CDR2 FNYEAQ (reference sequence).

The CDR3 DNA is TGTGCCAGCATGGAACGGGAGGTTTACGAGCAGTACTTC. Protein: CASMEREVYEQYF. This chain joins TRBV2 and TRBJ2-7; the match to TRBD2 covers 7 bases. Germline CDR1 SNHLY, CDR2 FYNNEI. With V trimmed by 7 bases and J by 4 bases, 7 bases remained unmatched. The CDR3 sequence is 13 residues long.

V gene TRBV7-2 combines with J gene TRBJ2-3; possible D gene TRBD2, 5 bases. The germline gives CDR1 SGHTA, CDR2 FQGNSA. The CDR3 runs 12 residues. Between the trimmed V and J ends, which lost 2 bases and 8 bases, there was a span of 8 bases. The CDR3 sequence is CASSLYGSTQYF. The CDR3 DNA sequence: TGTGCCAGCAGCTTATATGGGAGTACGCAGTATTTT.